The T cell receptor beta chain under discussion was sequenced for a study of control samples from healthy donors and cancer patients. The germline V gene has CDR1 LNHDA and CDR2 SQIVND (reference sequence). V lost 5 bases and J 5 bases, leaving 18 bases between the germline ends. This CDR3 is 16 amino acids long. Produced via immunoSEQ multiplex PCR; TCRdb's table is partial and in-frame only. This table has fewer than 200,000 clones, about 86% appearing once. This TCR derives from a woman aged 30 to 39 in good health. The V and J genes are TRBV19 and TRBJ2-2, with a tentative D call TRBD2 (6 bases). The sample consisted of blood. The chain's CDR3 is CASSAGGGSTTGELFF. The CDR3 DNA is TGTGCCAGTAGTGCCGGTGGGGGGTCGACTACCGGGGAGCTGTTTTTT.